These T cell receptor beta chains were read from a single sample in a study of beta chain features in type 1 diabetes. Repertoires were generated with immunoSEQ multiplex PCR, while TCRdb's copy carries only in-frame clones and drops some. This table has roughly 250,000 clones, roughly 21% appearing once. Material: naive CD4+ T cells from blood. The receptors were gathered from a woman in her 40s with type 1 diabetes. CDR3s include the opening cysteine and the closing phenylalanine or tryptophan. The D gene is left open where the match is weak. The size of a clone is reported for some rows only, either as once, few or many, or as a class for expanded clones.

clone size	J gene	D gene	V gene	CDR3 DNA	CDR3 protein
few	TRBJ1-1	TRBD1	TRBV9	TGTGCCAGCAGCGCGACAGGGTTGAACACTGAAGCTTTCTTT	CASSATGLNTEAFF
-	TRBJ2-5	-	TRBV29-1	TGCAGCGTTGAAGATCGCGGGGGCCTAGAGACCCAGTACTTC	CSVEDRGGLETQYF
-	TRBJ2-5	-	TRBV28	TGTGCCAGCAGTGACAGGAGGGAGACCCAGTACTTC	CASSDRRETQYF
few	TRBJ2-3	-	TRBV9	TGTGCCAGCAGCGTAGACACATCTCCCACTAATACGCAGTATTTT	CASSVDTSPTNTQYF
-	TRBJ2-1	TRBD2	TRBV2	TGTGCCAGCAGTGTAACAGCGGGGACCAATGAGCAGTTCTTC	CASSVTAGTNEQFF
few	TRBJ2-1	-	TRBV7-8	TGTGCCAGCAGCCCCGGGGGCTCCTACAATGAGCAGTTCTTC	CASSPGGSYNEQFF
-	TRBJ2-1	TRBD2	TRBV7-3	TGTGCCAGCAGCCTTGGACTAGCGGGAGACAATGAGCAGTTCTTC	CASSLGLAGDNEQFF
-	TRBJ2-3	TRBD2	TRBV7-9	TGTGCCAGCAGCACTAGCGGATACACAGATACGCAGTATTTT	CASSTSGYTDTQYF
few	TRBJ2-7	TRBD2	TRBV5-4	TGTGCCAGCAGCCTCGGGACTAGCGGGGCTTTTTACGAGCAGTACTTC	CASSLGTSGAFYEQYF
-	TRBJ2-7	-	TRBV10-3	TGTGCCATCAGTGGCTATTCAGGGGCCTCCTACGAGCAGTACTTC	CAISGYSGASYEQYF
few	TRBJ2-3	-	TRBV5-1	TGCGCCAGCAGCTCTACAGCTCCTTCTAGCACAGATACGCAGTATTTT	CASSSTAPSSTDTQYF
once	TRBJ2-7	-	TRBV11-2	TGTGCCAGCAGCTTAGATAACGCTGGGGAGGCGACGTACTTC	CASSLDNAGEATYF
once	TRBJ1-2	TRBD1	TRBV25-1	TGTGCCAGCAGTGATACAGGGGTGAGGGGCTACACCTTC	CASSDTGVRGYTF
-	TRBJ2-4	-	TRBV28	TGTGCCAGCAGTTTGGGGATACGTGACAGGCTTAACATTCAGTACTTC	CASSLGIRDRLNIQYF
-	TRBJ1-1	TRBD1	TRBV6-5	TGTGCCAGCACCTCCCGGGACAGGGGGCATGAAGCTTTCTTT	CASTSRDRGHEAFF
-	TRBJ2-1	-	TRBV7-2	TGTGCCAGCAGCTTAACTAGGGATTCCTACAATGAGCAGTTCTTC	CASSLTRDSYNEQFF
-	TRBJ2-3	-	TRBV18	TGTGCCAGCTCATCCAGGGACGGGGGTGGCACAGATACGCAGTATTTT	CASSSRDGGGTDTQYF
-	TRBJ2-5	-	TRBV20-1	TGCAGTGCTGTGGCCTGGGAGACCCAGTACTTC	CSAVAWETQYF